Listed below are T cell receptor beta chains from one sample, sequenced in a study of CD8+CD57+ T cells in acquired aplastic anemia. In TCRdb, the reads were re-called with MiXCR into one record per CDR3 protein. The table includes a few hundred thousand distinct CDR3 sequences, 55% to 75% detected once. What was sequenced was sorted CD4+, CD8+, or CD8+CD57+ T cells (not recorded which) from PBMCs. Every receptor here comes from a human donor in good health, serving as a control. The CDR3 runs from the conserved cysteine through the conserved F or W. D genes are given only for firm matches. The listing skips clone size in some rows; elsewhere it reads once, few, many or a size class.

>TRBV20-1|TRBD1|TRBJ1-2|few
CSARSAGGESSGYTF
TGCAGTGCTAGGTCCGCAGGGGGCGAATCCTCCGGCTACACCTTC
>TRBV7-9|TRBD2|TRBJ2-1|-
CASSPSASGRAEQFF
TGTGCCAGCAGCCCATCGGCTAGCGGGAGAGCTGAGCAGTTCTTC
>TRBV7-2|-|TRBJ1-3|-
CASSLAAGQDGYTYF
TGTGCCAGCAGCTTAGCGGCAGGCCAGGACGGCTACACCTATTTT
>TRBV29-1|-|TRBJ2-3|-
CSASPGSYNEQYF
TGCAGCGCGAGTCCGGGAAGCTACAATGAGCAGTATTTT
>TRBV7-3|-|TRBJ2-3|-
CASSGEQTDTQYF
TGTGCCAGCAGCGGGGAGCAAACAGATACGCAGTATTTT
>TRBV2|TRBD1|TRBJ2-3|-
CASSEYRGQGDTQYF
TGTGCCAGCAGTGAATATAGGGGACAGGGGGATACGCAGTATTTT
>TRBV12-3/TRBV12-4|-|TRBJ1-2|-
CASTVGQYYGYTF
TGTGCCAGCACCGTTGGACAGTACTATGGCTACACCTTC
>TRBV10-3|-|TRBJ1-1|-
CAISEDDRNYDYIF
TGTGCCATCAGTGAGGACGACAGGAACTATGACTACATCTTT
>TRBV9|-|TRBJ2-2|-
CASSVALQSGELFF
TGTGCCAGCAGCGTAGCTCTACAGTCCGGGGAGCTGTTTTTT
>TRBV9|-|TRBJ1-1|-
CASSVAPMNSEAFF
TGTGCCAGCAGCGTAGCACCGATGAACTCTGAAGCTTTCTTT
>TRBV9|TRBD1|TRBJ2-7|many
CASSVGGQGLSYEQYF
TGTGCCAGCAGCGTCGGCGGACAGGGGTTGTCGTACGAGCAGTACTTC
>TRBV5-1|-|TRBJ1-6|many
CASSLEGSWNSPLHF
TGCGCCAGCAGCTTGGAGGGGTCATGGAATTCACCCCTCCACTTT
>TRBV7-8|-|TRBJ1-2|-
CASSPGSVGPKYDYTF
TGTGCCAGCAGCCCAGGGAGTGTAGGGCCTAAGTATGACTACACCTTC
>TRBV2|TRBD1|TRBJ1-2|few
CASSDPGQGAYYGYTF
TGTGCCAGCAGTGATCCGGGACAGGGGGCATACTATGGCTACACCTTC
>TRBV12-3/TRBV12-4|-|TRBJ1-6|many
CASSLSQGISPLHF
TGTGCCAGCAGTTTGTCACAGGGTATTTCACCCCTCCACTTT
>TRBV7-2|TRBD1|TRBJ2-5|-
CASSSSGTGMETQYF
TGTGCCAGCAGCTCGTCCGGGACAGGGATGGAGACCCAGTACTTC
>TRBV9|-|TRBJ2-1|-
CASSVASEQFF
TGTGCCAGCAGCGTAGCAAGTGAGCAGTTCTTC
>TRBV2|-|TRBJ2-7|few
CASSDVGSIEQYF
TGTGCCAGCAGTGATGTGGGGTCTATCGAGCAGTACTTC
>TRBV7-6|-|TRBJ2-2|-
CASSSGTGEMFF
TGTGCTAGCAGCTCAGGCACCGGGGAGATGTTTTTT
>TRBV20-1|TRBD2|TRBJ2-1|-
CSARDGAGGHYNEQFF
TGCAGTGCTAGAGATGGAGCGGGGGGGCATTACAATGAGCAGTTCTTC
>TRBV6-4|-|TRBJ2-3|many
CASSTQKGDTQYF
TGTGCCAGCTCGACCCAAAAGGGCGATACGCAGTATTTT
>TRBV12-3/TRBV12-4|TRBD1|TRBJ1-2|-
CASSPYRTGIYGYTF
TGTGCCAGCAGTCCATATCGGACAGGGATCTATGGCTACACCTTC
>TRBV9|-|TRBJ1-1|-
CASSVERLATVTQAFF
TGTGCCAGCAGCGTGGAGCGACTCGCCACAGTTACGCAAGCTTTCTTT
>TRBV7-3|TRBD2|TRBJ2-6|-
CASSLSGGSSGANVLTF
TGTGCCAGCAGCTTAAGCGGGGGGAGCTCTGGGGCCAACGTCCTGACTTTC
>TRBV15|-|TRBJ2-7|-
CASSPASGKDEQYF
TGTGCCAGCAGTCCAGCCAGCGGTAAAGATGAGCAGTACTTC